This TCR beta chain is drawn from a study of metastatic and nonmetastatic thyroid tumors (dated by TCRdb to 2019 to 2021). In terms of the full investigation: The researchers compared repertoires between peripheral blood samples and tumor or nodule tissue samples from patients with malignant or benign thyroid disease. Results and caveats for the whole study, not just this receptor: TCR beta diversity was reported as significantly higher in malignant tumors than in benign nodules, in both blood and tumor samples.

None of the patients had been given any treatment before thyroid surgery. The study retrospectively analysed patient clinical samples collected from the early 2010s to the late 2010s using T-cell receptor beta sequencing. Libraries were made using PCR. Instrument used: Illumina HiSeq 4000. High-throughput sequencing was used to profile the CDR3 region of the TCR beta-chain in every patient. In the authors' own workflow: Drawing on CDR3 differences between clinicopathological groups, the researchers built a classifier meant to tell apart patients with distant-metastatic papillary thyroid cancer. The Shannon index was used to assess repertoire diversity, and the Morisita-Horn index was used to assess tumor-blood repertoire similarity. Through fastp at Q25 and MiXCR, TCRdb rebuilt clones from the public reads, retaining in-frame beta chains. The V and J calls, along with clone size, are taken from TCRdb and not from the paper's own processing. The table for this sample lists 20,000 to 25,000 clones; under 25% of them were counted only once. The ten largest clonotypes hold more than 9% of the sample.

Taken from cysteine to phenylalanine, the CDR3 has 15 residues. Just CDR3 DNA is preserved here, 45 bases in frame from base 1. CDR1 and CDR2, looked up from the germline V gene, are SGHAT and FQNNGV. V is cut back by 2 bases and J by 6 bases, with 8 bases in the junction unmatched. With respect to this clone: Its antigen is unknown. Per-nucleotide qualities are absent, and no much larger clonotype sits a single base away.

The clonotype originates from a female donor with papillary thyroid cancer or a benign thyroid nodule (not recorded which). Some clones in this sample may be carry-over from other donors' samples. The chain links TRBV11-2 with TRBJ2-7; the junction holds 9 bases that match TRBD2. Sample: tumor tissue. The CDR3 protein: CASSLSLAGEGEQYF. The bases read TGTGCCAGCAGCTTATCATTAGCGGGAGAAGGCGAGCAGTACTTC.